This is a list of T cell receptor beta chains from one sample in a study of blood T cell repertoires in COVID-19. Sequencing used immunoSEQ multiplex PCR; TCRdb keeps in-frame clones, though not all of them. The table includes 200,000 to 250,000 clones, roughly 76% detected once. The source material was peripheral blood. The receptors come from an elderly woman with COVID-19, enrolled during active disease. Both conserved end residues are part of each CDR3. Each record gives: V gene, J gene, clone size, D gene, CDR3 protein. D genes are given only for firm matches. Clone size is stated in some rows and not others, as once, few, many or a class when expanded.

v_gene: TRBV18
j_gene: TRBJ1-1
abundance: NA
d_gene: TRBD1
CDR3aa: CASSQGAITEAFF

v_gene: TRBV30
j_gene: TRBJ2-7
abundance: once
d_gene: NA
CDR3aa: CAWKLGLRDYEQYF

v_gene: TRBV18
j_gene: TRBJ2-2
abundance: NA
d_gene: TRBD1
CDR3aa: CASSPPGQGLDTGELFF

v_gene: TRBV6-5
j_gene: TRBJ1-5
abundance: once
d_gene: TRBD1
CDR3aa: CASRPGTGVAQPQHF

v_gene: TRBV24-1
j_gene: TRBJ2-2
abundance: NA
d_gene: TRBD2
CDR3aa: CATSATSGGPRLFF

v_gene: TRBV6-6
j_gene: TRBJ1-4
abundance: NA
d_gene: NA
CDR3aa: CASNSAGTNEKLFF

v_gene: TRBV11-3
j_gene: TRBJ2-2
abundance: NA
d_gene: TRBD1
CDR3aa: CASSLRQGSGELFF

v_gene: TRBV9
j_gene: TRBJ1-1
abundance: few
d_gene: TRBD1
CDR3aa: CASSPDRGAFEAFF

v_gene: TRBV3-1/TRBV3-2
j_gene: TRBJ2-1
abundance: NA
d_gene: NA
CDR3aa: CASSSEGRGYNEQFF

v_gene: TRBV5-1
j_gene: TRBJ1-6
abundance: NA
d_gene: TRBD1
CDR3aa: CASSIYPHDRGRKISPLHF

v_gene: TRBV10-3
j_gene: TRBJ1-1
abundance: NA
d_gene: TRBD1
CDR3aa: CAISARQGDMNTEAFF

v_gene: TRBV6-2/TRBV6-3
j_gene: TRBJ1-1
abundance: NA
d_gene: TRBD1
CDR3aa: CASSPWTGVNTEAFF

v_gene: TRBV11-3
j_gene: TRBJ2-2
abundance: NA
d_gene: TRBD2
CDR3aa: CASSLRGGQDGELFF

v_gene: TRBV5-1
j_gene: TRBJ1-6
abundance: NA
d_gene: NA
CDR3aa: CASSLGSLDNSPLHF

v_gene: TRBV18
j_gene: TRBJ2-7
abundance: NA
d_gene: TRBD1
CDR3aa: CASSPRTGDNEQYF

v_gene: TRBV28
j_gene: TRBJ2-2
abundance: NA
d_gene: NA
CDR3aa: CASSPSLAAFLTGELFF

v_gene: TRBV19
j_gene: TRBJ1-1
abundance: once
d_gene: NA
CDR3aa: CASRVTANTEAFF

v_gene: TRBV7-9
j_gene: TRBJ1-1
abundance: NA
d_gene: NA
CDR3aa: CASSLVSGFSNTEAFF

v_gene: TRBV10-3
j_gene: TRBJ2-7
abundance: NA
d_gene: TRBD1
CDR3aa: CAIRRQGVTYEQYF